Following are 8 T cell receptor beta chains from one sample sequenced in a study of shared clonotypes between healthy human individuals (dated by TCRdb to 2019 to 2021). Library creation used the immunoSEQ multiplex PCR assay. TCRdb stores this immuneACCESS table with in-frame sequences only. Part of the clones is absent; in the studies checked, under half of the shortfall reflects unresolved V genes, and no reason is known for the rest. The table for this sample lists about 2,200,000 clones; approximately 94% of them were counted only once. The ten largest clones represent around 1.7% of the sample. CD8 naive samples were CD45RO-negative cells positively selected for CCR7, giving a CD45RA+CCR7+ population that excluded TemRA cells. What was sequenced was naive CD8+ T cells from PBMCs. The cell subset or site label of this sample denotes: CD45RA+CCR7+. The origin of the receptors is a man aged 18 to 29 in good health. Some clones in this sample may be carry-over from other donors' samples.

In regard to this clone: The sample holds other DNA sequences that translate to the same CDR3. The CDR3 coding sequence is TGTGCCAGCAGTTTTGGGGTCGGGGAGCTGTTTTTT. This gives the protein CASSFGVGELFF. This chain uses TRBV27 with TRBJ2-2, with D unresolved. The CDR3 is made up of 12 amino acids. V was clipped by 3 bases and J by 7 bases, with 6 bases between them. Germline CDR1 is MNHEY and CDR2 is SMNVEV (reference sequence).

The V call is TRBV6-1, the J call TRBJ2-4; D is uncertain. V was shortened by 0 bases and J by 0 bases, with 6 bases between the two germline ends. The CDR3 runs to 15 residues. Germline V gene data show CDR1 as MNHNS and CDR2 as SASEGT. DNA of the CDR3: TGTGCCAGCAGTGAAGCAGGAAAAGCCAAAAACATTCAGTACTTC. Translation gives CASSEAGKAKNIQYF.

This rearrangement joins TRBV9 to TRBJ2-1; a weak D match, TRBD2 (5 bases). This CDR3 comprises 13 residues. CDR1 is SGDLS and CDR2 is YYNGEE in the germline V gene. Trimming shortened V by 7 bases and J by 6 bases, and 14 bases separated the two germline ends. CDR3 coding DNA: TGTGCCAGCGCGGGCACCCTGGGCAATGAGCAGTTCTTC. As protein: CASAGTLGNEQFF.

The gene calls are TRBV27 and TRBJ1-1; D possibly corresponds to TRBD1 (6 bases). This CDR3 is 15 amino acids long. Trimming removed 3 bases at V and 6 bases at J, with 17 bases between. The germline CDR1 and CDR2 sequences are MNHEY and SMNVEV (reference sequence). The CDR3 protein is CASSFGGALLSEAFF. The CDR3 coding sequence is TGTGCCAGCAGTTTCGGGGGGGCGCTTTTGTCTGAAGCTTTCTTT.

This clone was counted a single time. The rearrangement links TRBV27 to TRBJ2-1, with D perhaps TRBD1 or TRBD2 (6 bases each). The length of the CDR3 is 15 residues. Germline-derived CDR1 and CDR2 are MNHEY and SMNVEV (reference sequence). The V gene lost 6 bases and the J gene lost 8 bases, with 20 bases spanning the gap. The CDR3 is CASRPIPGAWDEQFF. DNA of the CDR3: TGTGCCAGCAGACCTATTCCGGGGGCCTGGGATGAGCAGTTCTTC.

The sample holds a few counts of this clone. The V gene is TRBV25-1, the J gene TRBJ1-4; D is unresolved. The CDR3 is 11 residues long. V was shortened by 6 bases and J by 4 bases, with 3 bases between the two germline ends. Germline V CDR1 and CDR2: MGHDK, SYGVNS. As DNA, the CDR3 is TGTGCCAGCAGCAATAATGAAAAACTGTTTTTT. Translating gives CASSNNEKLFF.

The chain is built from TRBV28 and TRBJ1-1; maybe TRBD1 (5 bases). This CDR3 contains 14 residues. V lost 3 bases and J 7 bases, leaving 15 bases between the germline ends. Germline V gene lookup returns CDR1 MDHEN and CDR2 SYDVKM. The CDR3 nucleotides are TGTGCCAGCAGTTTCCTCGGGGGGGGATTTGAAGCTTTCTTT. It codes for CASSFLGGGFEAFF.

The chain joins TRBV28 to TRBJ2-7, with 7 bases aligning to TRBD2. Germline-derived CDR1 and CDR2 are MDHEN and SYDVKM. The V and J ends lost 1 base and 4 bases, in that order; junction bases with no gene match: 16. The CDR3 loop spans 18 amino acids. CDR3 sequence (DNA): TGTGCCAGCAGTTTATCAGGGAGGGCCCGAGATTTCGTGTACGAGCAGTACTTC. Protein sequence: CASSLSGRARDFVYEQYF.